Each of the 30 T cell receptor beta chains below was sequenced from the same sample in a study of PD-1 blockade in classical Hodgkin lymphoma. Assay used: immunoSEQ multiplex PCR; TCRdb lists only in-frame clones, some missing. Found here are roughly 150,000 clones, nearly 80% of them singletons; the top ten hold 7.5% to 10%. Relapse was seen in all patients after autologous stem cell transplantation, and brentuximab vedotin exposure was variable. The sequencing used peripheral blood mononuclear cells (PBMCs), collected before the second cycle of nivolumab. The origin of the receptors is a human donor with classical Hodgkin lymphoma.

This rearrangement joins TRBV7-2 to TRBJ1-4; possible D gene TRBD1, 6 bases. This CDR3 has 18 residues. The germline V gene encodes CDR1 SGHTA and CDR2 FQGNSA. V shed 1 base and J shed 0 bases, with 15 bases lying between them. CDR3 in DNA: TGTGCCAGCAGCTTAGATCAGGGGTTGGGAGCAACTAATGAAAAACTGTTTTTT. This codes for CASSLDQGLGATNEKLFF.

This clone was observed a few times. The chain carries TRBV6-6 and TRBJ2-1; no definite D call. The germline CDR1 and CDR2 sequences are MNHNY and SVGAGI (reference sequence). Trimming shortened V by 2 bases and J by 5 bases, and 10 bases separated the two germline ends. The CDR3 consists of 14 residues. The DNA of the CDR3 is TGTGCCAGCAGTTACGACGGCCAAAACAATGAGCAGTTCTTC. This sequence encodes CASSYDGQNNEQFF.

Note on this clone: The sample has other DNA sequences that encode this CDR3 too. V and J are TRBV6-5 and TRBJ1-2, with 11 bases that match TRBD1. Germline V gene data show CDR1 as MNHEY and CDR2 as SVGAGI. The CDR3 sequence is 16 residues long. V trimming: 2 bases; J trimming: 4 bases; junction bases outside the gene matches: 6. The DNA of the CDR3 is TGTGCCAGCAGTTACCTCCGGACAGGGGGCGGCTATGGCTACACCTTC. Amino acids: CASSYLRTGGGYGYTF.

The chain recombines TRBV30 with TRBJ2-3; TRBD2 agrees at 7 bases. The CDR3 contains 13 residues. After removal of 4 bases from V and 0 bases from J, the junction contained 1 base not matched to a gene. The germline gives CDR1 GTSNPN, CDR2 SVGIG (reference sequence). The CDR3 protein is CAWTSGSTDTQYF. CDR3 nucleotides: TGTGCCTGGACTAGCGGAAGCACAGATACGCAGTATTTT. Together with reference TRBV30 and TRBJ2-3, the CDR3 gives the full variable domain: SQTIHQWPATLVQPVGSPLSLECTVEGTSNPNLYWYRQAAGRGLQLLFYSVGIGQISSEVPQNLSASRPQDRQFILSSKKLLLSDSGFYLCAWTSGSTDTQYFGPGTRLTVL.

This chain connects TRBV28 to TRBJ1-5; a possible D gene is TRBD1 (6 bases). V was clipped by 10 bases and J by 2 bases, with 18 bases between them. CDR3 length equals 15 residues. The germline CDR1 and CDR2 sequences are MDHEN and SYDVKM. For the CDR3, the DNA is TGTGCCACCATTAGGGGGGCTGGAGGCAATCAGCCCCAGCATTTT. It yields the protein CATIRGAGGNQPQHF.

J is TRBJ1-5 and V is TRBV6-6; 9 bases agree with TRBD1. The germline gives CDR1 MNHNY, CDR2 SVGAGI (reference sequence). The junction had 5 bases not matched to a gene; V was cut back by 6 bases and J by 2 bases. This CDR3 comprises 15 residues. CDR3 in amino acids: CASRGQGGGNQPQHF. CDR3 DNA sequence: TGTGCCAGCAGGGGACAGGGAGGGGGCAATCAGCCCCAGCATTTT.

CDR3 sequence reads: CAISDTSGQYF. The CDR3 DNA follows: TGTGCCATCAGTGATACGAGCGGGCAGTACTTC. The chain has TRBV10-3 and TRBJ2-7; maybe TRBD2 (5 bases). V lost 3 bases and J 9 bases, leaving 9 bases between the germline ends. Germline V gene sequence: CDR1 ENHRY, CDR2 SYGVKD. The CDR3 extends over 11 amino acids.

The J gene is TRBJ2-7, the V gene TRBV10-3; TRBD1 might be the D (5 bases). V shed 8 bases and J shed 7 bases, with 12 bases lying between them. CDR3 length: 11 amino acids. Germline CDR1 and CDR2: ENHRY and SYGVKD. CDR3 in DNA: TGTGCCATCTTGTCAGGGCAGGAGCAGTACTTC. Translated, it gives CAILSGQEQYF.

This clone came up once. The CDR3: CASSPQVGATDTQYF. In nucleotides, the CDR3 is TGTGCCAGCAGCCCCCAGGTCGGGGCTACAGATACGCAGTATTTT. The V gene is TRBV9, the J gene TRBJ2-3; possibly TRBD1 or TRBD2 for D (5 bases each). Germline V gene lookup returns CDR1 SGDLS and CDR2 YYNGEE. The CDR3 spans 15 residues. The V gene lost 4 bases and the J gene lost 3 bases, with 15 bases spanning the gap.

This chain connects TRBV5-1 to TRBJ2-1, with 7 bases lining up with TRBD2. Germline V gives CDR1 SGHRS, CDR2 YFSETQ. The CDR3 has 15 residues. V shed 1 base, J shed 2 bases, and the junction held 3 bases outside the gene matches. CDR3 in amino acids: CASSLSAGTYNEQFF. The CDR3 DNA follows: TGCGCCAGCAGCTTGTCAGCGGGGACCTACAATGAGCAGTTCTTC.

The rearrangement links TRBV28 to TRBJ2-7; D remains ambiguous. This CDR3 contains 12 residues. In germline, CDR1 is MDHEN, CDR2 SYDVKM. The ends were cut back, 4 bases at V and 4 bases at J, with 8 bases in the middle. The CDR3 region has the DNA TGTGCCAGCAGTTACCGCGGTTACGAGCAGTACTTC. It encodes CASSYRGYEQYF.

The chain employs TRBV29-1 and TRBJ1-2, with D uncertain. The CDR3 contains 8 residues. With 4 bases removed from V and 8 bases from J, the gap between germline ends came to 2 bases. The germline gives CDR1 SQVTM, CDR2 ANQGSEA. CDR3 protein: CSVVGYTF. CDR3 coding DNA: TGCAGCGTTGTGGGCTACACCTTC.

The chain carries TRBV6-5 and TRBJ2-3, with D maybe TRBD1 (6 bases). Trimming shortened V by 2 bases and J by 2 bases, and 8 bases separated the two germline ends. The CDR3 is 14 amino acids. CDR1 MNHEY and CDR2 SVGAGI come from the germline V gene. CDR3 DNA sequence: TGTGCCAGCAGTTACAACAGGGACACAGATACGCAGTATTTT. Its protein product is CASSYNRDTDTQYF.

The rearrangement links TRBV11-3 to TRBJ2-7; D remains unclear. Germline V lookup: CDR1 SGHNT, CDR2 YENEEA. Between the trimmed V and J ends, which lost 0 bases and 4 bases, there was a span of 4 bases. This CDR3 comprises 12 residues. The CDR3 region has the DNA TGTGCCAGCAGCTTAGAGGGTTACGAGCAGTACTTC. Translation: CASSLEGYEQYF.

This clone appeared a single time. V usage is TRBV19 and J usage is TRBJ1-2; D is perhaps TRBD1 (6 bases). V gave up 1 base and J gave up 5 bases, with 11 bases separating them. Germline V gene data show CDR1 as LNHDA and CDR2 as SQIVND (reference sequence). The CDR3 is 14 residues long. The CDR3 loop is CASSIAHGQYGYTF. CDR3 sequence (DNA): TGTGCCAGTAGTATAGCCCACGGACAGTATGGCTACACCTTC.

The chain carries TRBV6-5 and TRBJ1-2; D gene unclear. The CDR3 spans 13 residues. Germline CDR1 and CDR2: MNHEY and SVGAGI. The ends were cut back, 4 bases at V and 7 bases at J, with 13 bases in the middle. CDR3 in amino acids: CASSSLGFGGYTF. CDR3 DNA sequence: TGTGCCAGCAGTTCCCTCGGTTTCGGTGGCTACACCTTC.

This chain joins TRBV30 and TRBJ1-6; 8 bases align to TRBD1. Germline lookup yields CDR1 GTSNPN and CDR2 SVGIG (reference sequence). V was clipped by 4 bases and J by 9 bases; unmatched bases: 11. The CDR3 is made up of 15 amino acids. The CDR3 DNA reads TGTGCCTGGACTACGGACAGGGCGAGTGGTTCACCCCTCCACTTT. This codes for CAWTTDRASGSPLHF.

The J gene is TRBJ2-3, the V gene TRBV7-3; 7 positions match TRBD1. The CDR3 covers 14 residues. The V gene end was trimmed by 2 bases and the J gene end by 5 bases; junction bases not matched to a gene: 4. Germline lookup yields CDR1 SGHTA and CDR2 FQGTGA. CDR3 amino acids: CASSLQQGRDTQYF. CDR3 DNA: TGTGCCAGCAGCTTACAACAGGGGAGAGATACGCAGTATTTT.

This clone was seen more than once but under ten times. The rearrangement joins TRBV6-1 to TRBJ1-1; the D gene is possibly TRBD1 (6 bases). The V and J ends lost 9 bases and 1 base respectively, with 12 bases between them. The V gene's germline CDR1 is MNHNS and CDR2 SASEGT. This CDR3 contains 13 residues. The CDR3 nucleotides are TGTGCCAGTTCGAGGGGACAGAACACTGAAGCTTTCTTT. Its translation is CASSRGQNTEAFF.

V is TRBV4-2 and J is TRBJ1-2; 7 bases align to TRBD1. Trimming at V came to 1 base and at J to 0 bases, leaving 2 bases not matched to a gene. CDR1 is LGHNA, CDR2 YNFKEQ, per germline. The length of the CDR3 is 15 residues. DNA of the CDR3: TGTGCCAGCAGCCAAGTCACAGGGGCTAACTATGGCTACACCTTC. Translated, it gives CASSQVTGANYGYTF.

This chain links TRBV7-2 with TRBJ2-2, with a weak D call TRBD1 (5 bases). Germline loops: CDR1 SGHTA, CDR2 FQGNSA. V dropped 4 bases and J dropped 9 bases, with 15 bases sitting between them. The CDR3 is 14 residues long. The CDR3, as DNA: TGTGCCAGCAGCTACGGACAATCTGTCAGGGAGCTGTTTTTT. Translating gives CASSYGQSVRELFF.

The CDR3 DNA reads as TGTGCCAGCGGGAGGTCGAGGTCCTACGAGCAGTACTTC. It translates to CASGRSRSYEQYF. V and J are TRBV6-5 and TRBJ2-7; weak D call: TRBD2 (6 bases). Trimming took off 8 bases at V and 1 base at J, with 12 bases between the two ends. CDR1 and CDR2 from the germline V gene are MNHEY and SVGAGI. The CDR3 length is 13 residues.

The chain recombines TRBV11-2 with TRBJ1-6; a possible D gene is TRBD1 (5 bases). Looked up from germline, CDR1 is SGHAT and CDR2 is FQNNGV. V was shortened by 5 bases and J by 7 bases, with 15 bases between the two germline ends. The CDR3 runs to 15 residues. The CDR3 sequence: CASSPTGGRNSPLHF. The CDR3 DNA follows: TGTGCCAGCAGCCCGACGGGGGGTCGGAATTCACCCCTCCACTTT.

V is TRBV25-1 and J is TRBJ2-5; 10 bases are shared with TRBD1. Trimming took 2 bases from V and 3 from J; bases not matched to a gene: 6. Germline CDR1 reads MGHDK; CDR2 reads SYGVNS. CDR3 length equals 16 residues. CDR3 sequence (DNA): TGTGCCAGCAGTGAACACCCGGGACAGGGGAAAGAGACCCAGTACTTC. Amino acid sequence: CASSEHPGQGKETQYF.

This sequence joins TRBV19 and TRBJ1-5; D possibly corresponds to TRBD1 (6 bases). CDR3 length: 15 amino acids. Germline CDR1 and CDR2: LNHDA and SQIVND (reference sequence). V was trimmed by 6 bases and J by 4 bases, leaving 16 bases between them. CDR3 amino acids: CASSPKGGGNQPQHF. In nucleotides, the CDR3 is TGTGCCAGTAGCCCAAAGGGGGGGGGAAATCAGCCCCAGCATTTT.

This chain links TRBV4-1 with TRBJ1-2, with D hard to call. The germline V and J ends were trimmed by 1 base and 0 bases, with 9 bases remaining between them. Per the germline V gene, CDR1 is MGHRA and CDR2 is YSYEKL. This CDR3 region has 15 residues. The CDR3 reads CASSQAQIANYGYTF. The CDR3 DNA reads as TGCGCCAGCAGCCAAGCGCAGATAGCTAACTATGGCTACACCTTC.

This clone appeared once. The rearrangement uses TRBV5-1 and TRBJ1-4; D is unclear. V was cut by 3 bases and J by 7 bases, with 10 bases left in between. The CDR3 contains 13 residues. In germline, CDR1 is SGHRS, CDR2 YFSETQ. The CDR3 DNA sequence: TGCGCCAGCAGCTGGGGAGAGAGTGAAAAACTGTTTTTT. This sequence encodes CASSWGESEKLFF. The variable domain in full, with the rest retrieved from reference TRBV5-1 and TRBJ1-4, is KAGVTQTPRYLIKTRGQQVTLSCSPISGHRSVSWYQQTPGQGLQFLFEYFSETQRNKGNFPGRFSGRQFSNSRSEMNVSTLELGDSALYLCASSWGESEKLFFGSGTQLSVL.

J is TRBJ1-5 and V is TRBV6-6, with D unresolved. This CDR3 is built from 14 residues. The germline V and J ends were trimmed by 4 bases and 0 bases, with 7 bases remaining between them. CDR1 MNHNY and CDR2 SVGAGI come from the germline V gene (reference sequence). As DNA, the CDR3 is TGTGCCAGCAGTTCCCAGATTAGCAATCAGCCCCAGCATTTT. Amino acid sequence: CASSSQISNQPQHF.

This clone was seen once. The same CDR3 also results from other DNA sequences found in this sample. The chain links TRBV5-6 to TRBJ2-5, with TRBD1 matching over 7 bases. The V gene's germline CDR1 is SGHDT and CDR2 YYEEEE. The CDR3 totals 13 residues. The V segment lost 0 bases and the J segment 6 bases; nucleotides outside the gene matches: 2. This CDR3 reads CASSLGQGKTQYF. CDR3 in DNA: TGTGCCAGCAGCTTGGGACAGGGAAAGACCCAGTACTTC.

Concerning this clone itself: Germline is not matched at one junction end, which may reflect a read error. The chain is built from TRBV15 and TRBJ2-1; 7 bases are shared with TRBD2. This CDR3 spans 19 amino acids. Germline CDR1 and CDR2: LNHNV and YYDKDF (reference sequence). Here the CDR3 DNA reads TGTGCCACCAGCCGAGAAGGGATTGTTCTAGCGGTCTCCTACAATGAGCAGTTCTTC. Amino acid sequence: CATSREGIVLAVSYNEQFF. Looking up the rest from reference TRBV15 and TRBJ2-1 gives the full variable domain: DAMVIQNPRYQVTQFGKPVTLSCSQTLNHNVMYWYQQKSSQAPKLLFHYYDKDFNNEADTPDNFQSRRPNTSFCFLDIRSPGLGDTAMYLCATSREGIVLAVSYNEQFFGPGTRLTVL.